These T cell receptor beta chains were read from a single sample in a study of blood T cell repertoires in COVID-19. Sequencing used immunoSEQ multiplex PCR; TCRdb keeps in-frame clones, though not all of them. The data show about 110,000 clones, approximately 80% seen once. The sample consisted of peripheral blood. The receptors originated from a woman at least 80 years old with acute or convalescent COVID-19. Each CDR3 is given with its conserved first and last residue. The D gene is left open where the match is weak.

>TRBJ2-5|.|TRBV18
CASSPKGGQETQYF
>TRBJ2-2|TRBD2|TRBV7-2
CAGTSGRTGELFF
>TRBJ2-5|TRBD1|TRBV5-1
CASSFQTGRETQYF
>TRBJ2-7|.|TRBV6-1
CASSEAQTGSYEQYF
>TRBJ1-5|.|TRBV10-3
CAISAGESNQPQHF
>TRBJ1-1|.|TRBV5-1
CASSWRPTGDSEAFF
>TRBJ2-2|TRBD1|TRBV27
CASSPWDRRTGELFF
>TRBJ2-2|TRBD1|TRBV10-3
CAISELGGVNTGELFF
>TRBJ1-4|TRBD1|TRBV5-1
CASSRGTVVEKLFF
>TRBJ2-2|.|TRBV5-4
CASSYLGVNTGELFF
>TRBJ2-1|TRBD2|TRBV27
CASSLLASGRAGNEQFF
>TRBJ2-7|.|TRBV6-6
CASSYFGYEQYF
>TRBJ2-2|.|TRBV6-5
CASSKEGGTGELFF
>TRBJ2-3|.|TRBV5-5
CASSWTTPRGTDTQYF
>TRBJ2-6|.|TRBV10-3
CVISDPVSGANVLTF
>TRBJ1-2|TRBD1|TRBV28
CASSSQGKGNYGYTF
>TRBJ2-2|.|TRBV18
CASSPSLKNTGELFF
>TRBJ1-5|.|TRBV7-2
CASSLRDNLHQPQHF
>TRBJ1-2|.|TRBV3-1/TRBV3-2
CASRLDGDYGYTF
>TRBJ1-1|.|TRBV11-2
CASSPAKFYTEAFF
>TRBJ2-2|TRBD2|TRBV5-1
CASSSGLAGSRDTGELFF
>TRBJ2-7|TRBD1|TRBV6-5
CASSSYRDRGSYEQYF
>TRBJ1-5|TRBD1|TRBV7-9
CASSREGDSRNQPQHF
>TRBJ1-2|.|TRBV18
CASSQSEDWGYTF
>TRBJ2-1|.|TRBV7-2
CASKDLRQSYNEQFF
>TRBJ1-4|TRBD1|TRBV6-5
CASSYTGQDHEKLFF
>TRBJ2-3|TRBD2|TRBV5-1
CASSFLAGATDTQYF
>TRBJ2-1|.|TRBV6-2/TRBV6-3
CASSTQGEGFYNEQFF
>TRBJ2-7|TRBD1|TRBV6-2/TRBV6-3
CASSAWTGLHYEQYF
>TRBJ2-5|TRBD1|TRBV5-4
CASSNPDRGGEETQYF
>TRBJ2-7|.|TRBV25-1
CASSNGGYEQYF
>TRBJ2-5|.|TRBV2
CASSKTEQETQYF
>TRBJ2-2|TRBD2|TRBV24-1
CATSFGTTNTGELFF
>TRBJ1-5|.|TRBV5-1
CASSPGQTNQPQHF
>TRBJ1-1|TRBD1|TRBV5-8
CASSFGTGGDEAFF
>TRBJ2-5|.|TRBV6-6
CVSREGETQYF
>TRBJ2-2|TRBD2|TRBV13
CASSSGLAGPGELFF
>TRBJ2-1|.|TRBV21-1
CASSTACTTEQFF
>TRBJ2-2|TRBD1|TRBV10-3
CAIRAGTGGTGELFF
>TRBJ1-5|.|TRBV15
CATSRSQMGRGNQPQHF
>TRBJ2-5|.|TRBV6-5
CASSAGVGTQYF
>TRBJ2-5|TRBD2|TRBV3-1/TRBV3-2
CASSQVIGRVETQYF
>TRBJ2-7|TRBD1|TRBV19
CASSINPTGAGEQYF